The 16 T cell receptor beta chains below come from one sample, sequenced in a study of T cells in Graves' hyperthyroidism and ophthalmopathy. Using RNA transcripts as the source, TCR beta CDR3 regions were amplified. Using the HTBI primer set, a first-round RT-PCR was run on the TCR CDR3. TCRdb fed the multiplex PCR reads into MiXCR, producing one record per CDR3 protein. Of over 300,000 distinct CDR3 sequences in the sample, approximately 15% were seen once. The sample consisted of blood. Receptor source: a woman aged 60 to 75 with Graves' hyperthyroidism.

In this sample, this clonotype turned up many times. The chain joins TRBV5-1 to TRBJ2-1; D is unresolved. Trimming stripped 1 base from V and 5 bases from J, with 4 bases between. The CDR3 loop spans 12 amino acids. In germline, CDR1 is SGHRS, CDR2 YFSETQ. For the CDR3, the DNA is TGCGCCAGCAGCTTGATGGACAATGAGCAGTTCTTC. Translated: CASSLMDNEQFF.

The table lists this clonotype with a few counts. The chain combines TRBV7-9 with TRBJ2-5; D ambiguous. Germline CDR1 reads SEHNR; CDR2 reads FQNEAQ (reference sequence). V lost 4 bases and J lost 4, with 19 bases in between. This CDR3 is 16 amino acids long. CDR3 sequence: CASSSTAYGSSETQYF. The CDR3 DNA is TGTGCCAGCAGCTCCACGGCATACGGGTCTTCAGAGACCCAGTACTTC.

The chain links TRBV6-2 or TRBV6-3 to TRBJ1-6; 11 bases map to TRBD1. This CDR3 contains 15 residues. J lost 9 bases, V lost 6 bases, and 7 bases had no gene match. Looked up from germline, CDR1 is MNHEY and CDR2 is SVGEGT. DNA of the CDR3: TGTGCCAGCAGGATAAGGACAGGGGGCGGTTCACCCCTCCACTTT. This sequence encodes CASRIRTGGGSPLHF.

This clonotype was seen at least ten times. The chain employs TRBV5-1 and TRBJ2-3; tentative D call: TRBD2 (7 bases). CDR1 SGHRS and CDR2 YFSETQ come from the germline V gene. The V and J ends lost 1 base and 5 bases respectively, with 23 bases between them. This CDR3 has 18 residues. The CDR3 spells CASSLPNRAGDLLDTQYF. The CDR3 DNA reads as TGCGCCAGCAGCTTGCCCAACAGGGCGGGAGATCTGCTAGATACGCAGTATTTT.

This clonotype was counted many times. The rearrangement uses TRBV5-4 and TRBJ2-1; tentative D call: TRBD1 (5 bases). Trimming shortened V by 0 bases and J by 5 bases, and 6 bases separated the two germline ends. The CDR3 consists of 13 residues. In germline, CDR1 is SGHNT, CDR2 YYREEE (reference sequence). DNA for the CDR3: TGTGCCAGCAGCTTGGACAGGAACAATGAGCAGTTCTTC. Protein sequence: CASSLDRNNEQFF.

The sample holds many counts of this clonotype. The gene calls are TRBV7-2 and TRBJ2-7; unclear D gene. The V and J ends lost 1 base and 3 bases respectively, with 10 bases between them. In germline, CDR1 is SGHTA, CDR2 FQGNSA. This CDR3 is 14 amino acids long. CDR3 DNA sequence: TGTGCCAGCAGCTTAGACCCGGGTCACTACGAGCAGTACTTC. It encodes CASSLDPGHYEQYF.

The table lists this clonotype with a few counts. The chain uses TRBV6-6 and TRBJ2-5, with 12 bases aligning to TRBD1. Germline V CDR1 and CDR2: MNHNY, SVGAGI (reference sequence). The length of the CDR3 is 16 residues. The junction had 8 bases not matched to a gene; V was cut back by 4 bases and J by 5 bases. This CDR3 is CASSSAGTGGLETQYF. In nucleotides, the CDR3 is TGTGCCAGCAGTTCGGCCGGGACAGGGGGCCTCGAGACCCAGTACTTC.

The sample holds a few counts of this clonotype. The chain carries TRBV5-5 and TRBJ2-1; TRBD2 matches at 9 bases. V dropped 7 bases and J dropped 7; count of bases not matched to a gene: 6. The CDR3 consists of 13 residues. The germline V gene encodes CDR1 SGHKS and CDR2 YYEKEE (reference sequence). In DNA form, the CDR3 reads TGTGCCAGCGTAAGACTAGCGGAAAATGAGCAGTTCTTC. As protein: CASVRLAENEQFF.

This chain uses TRBV19 with TRBJ2-2, with 9 bases that match TRBD1. This CDR3 comprises 17 residues. The V segment lost 8 bases and the J segment 3 bases; nucleotides outside the gene matches: 13. The germline gives CDR1 LNHDA, CDR2 SQIVND (reference sequence). CDR3 in amino acids: CASRAPDRGLDTGELFF. DNA of the CDR3: TGTGCCAGTCGGGCCCCGGACAGGGGCTTGGACACCGGGGAGCTGTTTTTT. The variable domain in full, completed from reference TRBV19 and TRBJ2-2, reads DGGITQSPKYLFRKEGQNVTLSCEQNLNHDAMYWYRQDPGQGLRLIYYSQIVNDFQKGDIAEGYSVSREKKESFPLTVTSAQKNPTAFYLCASRAPDRGLDTGELFFGEGSRLTVL.

This clonotype was seen at least ten times. The V and J genes are TRBV6-6 and TRBJ2-6; D gene unclear. V was cut by 2 bases and J by 0 bases, with 8 bases left in between. The CDR3 runs 16 residues. CDR1 is MNHNY and CDR2 is SVGAGI in the germline V gene (reference sequence). In DNA, the CDR3 is TGTGCCAGCAGTTACGGCAGCCTCTCTGGGGCCAACGTCCTGACTTTC. This encodes CASSYGSLSGANVLTF.

This clonotype has a count of ten or more. V is TRBV7-8 and J is TRBJ2-1, with TRBD2 matching 10 bases. V was clipped by 6 bases and J by 0 bases; unmatched bases: 8. There are 17 residues in the CDR3. CDR1 is SGHVS and CDR2 is FQNEAQ in the germline V gene. The chain's CDR3 is CASRWGAGGFSYNEQFF. The CDR3 DNA is TGTGCCAGCAGATGGGGAGCGGGAGGGTTCTCCTACAATGAGCAGTTCTTC.

Turning to this clonotype: It is unclear where the CDR3 begins or ends on the DNA, so no DNA is shown, and the CDR3 is as TCRdb lists it. This chain uses TRBV11-2 with TRBJ2-3; the table names TRBD1, a call not compared with the DNA. The CDR3 is 15 residues long, ends included. From germline, CDR1 is SGHAT and CDR2 FQNNGV. This chain's CDR3 is CASSPFRGRGDTQYF.

V usage is TRBV9 and J usage is TRBJ1-5, with D perhaps matching TRBD1 (5 bases). Per the germline V gene, CDR1 is SGDLS and CDR2 is YYNGEE. The V end lost 0 bases, the J end lost 5 bases, and 6 bases lay between the germline ends. CDR3 length equals 13 residues. The CDR3 reads CASSVGGYQPQHF. DNA of the CDR3: TGTGCCAGCAGCGTAGGGGGGTATCAGCCCCAGCATTTT.

This clonotype was recorded at least ten times. The chain couples TRBV4-2 to TRBJ2-1; 7 nucleotides line up with TRBD1. Germline CDR1 is LGHNA and CDR2 is YNFKEQ. V lost 0 bases to trimming and J lost 7 bases; unmatched junction nucleotides: 6. This CDR3 spans 15 amino acids. CDR3 amino acids: CASSQDWSGGNEQFF. The CDR3 DNA follows: TGTGCCAGCAGCCAAGATTGGTCAGGGGGTAATGAGCAGTTCTTC.

This clonotype was detected many times. J is TRBJ1-4 and V is TRBV5-1; TRBD1 agrees at 10 bases. CDR3 length: 14 residues. Germline-derived CDR1 and CDR2 are SGHRS and YFSETQ. The J segment lost 7 bases and the V segment lost 5 bases, leaving 5 bases of the junction unmatched. The CDR3 nucleotides read TGCGCCAGCAGACTAGGACAGGGGGTTGAAAAACTGTTTTTT. Translation gives CASRLGQGVEKLFF.

In this sample, this clonotype turned up many times. This chain joins TRBV28 and TRBJ2-2; 7 bases are shared with TRBD2. Germline assignment: CDR1 MDHEN and CDR2 SYDVKM. V was clipped by 3 bases and J by 1 base; unmatched bases: 8. This CDR3 spans 17 amino acids. This CDR3 reads CASSFPPGRGNTGELFF. The DNA of the CDR3 is TGTGCCAGCAGTTTTCCTCCGGGGAGGGGGAACACCGGGGAGCTGTTTTTT.